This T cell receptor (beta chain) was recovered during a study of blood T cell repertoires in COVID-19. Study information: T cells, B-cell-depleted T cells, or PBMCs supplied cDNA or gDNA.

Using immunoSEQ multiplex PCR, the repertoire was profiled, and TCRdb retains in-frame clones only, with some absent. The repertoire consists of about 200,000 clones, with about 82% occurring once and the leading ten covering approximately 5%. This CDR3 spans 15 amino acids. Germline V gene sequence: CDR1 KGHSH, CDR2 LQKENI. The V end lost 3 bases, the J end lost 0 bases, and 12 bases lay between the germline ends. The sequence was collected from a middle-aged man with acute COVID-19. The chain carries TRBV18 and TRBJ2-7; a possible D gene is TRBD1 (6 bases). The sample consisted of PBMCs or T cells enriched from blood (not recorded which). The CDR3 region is CASSPSQGSSYEQYF. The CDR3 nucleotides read TGTGCCAGCTCACCCTCCCAGGGGAGCTCCTACGAGCAGTACTTC.